These T cell receptor beta chains were read from a single sample in a study of cytomegalovirus exposure and HLA in healthy donors. Produced via immunoSEQ multiplex PCR; TCRdb's table is partial and in-frame only. This table holds fewer than 65,000 clones, 70% to 90% found once. Sequences were obtained from PBMCs. The origin of the receptors is a man aged 18 to 35 in good health and CMV-seronegative. Each CDR3 is given without its conserved first and last residue.

>TRBJ1-6|TRBV2|13
ASSEEGQGSSPLH
>TRBJ2-5|TRBV16|10
ASSQHTETQY
>TRBJ1-1|TRBV27|11
ASSEIVNTEAF
>TRBJ2-2|TRBV11-3|10
ASSLGAGELF
>TRBJ1-6|TRBV29-1|11
SVPDRANSPLH
>TRBJ1-1|TRBV10-3|10
AIRRPNTEAF
>TRBJ2-1|TRBV25-1|13
ASLNTGGSYNEQF
>TRBJ1-1|TRBV13|13
ASSPRDRGGTEAF
>TRBJ2-1|TRBV4-2|15
ASSQEGAGQAYNEQF
>TRBJ2-5|TRBV27|11
ASSSLGQETQY
>TRBJ2-3|TRBV2|12
ASGTGTSTPTQY
>TRBJ2-7|TRBV10-3|11
AISASGSYEQY
>TRBJ1-5|TRBV28|14
ASSLGTTLSNQPQH
>TRBJ1-2|TRBV4-1|11
ASSQGQGNGYT
>TRBJ1-2|TRBV9|11
ASSVDGGHGYT
>TRBJ1-1|TRBV28|10
ASTGMNTEAF
>TRBJ2-3|TRBV7-9|11
ASSFQGTDTQY
>TRBJ2-1|TRBV9|12
ASSVGGTGDEQF
>TRBJ2-3|TRBV5-6|11
ASSPLGTDTQY
>TRBJ2-7|TRBV6-6|13
ASSYSRGGPYEQY
>TRBJ2-5|TRBV19|11
ASKGRGQETQY
>TRBJ2-1|TRBV6-5|12
ASSQTGGGNEQF
>TRBJ1-1|TRBV5-1|14
ASSLSLRTGVTEAF
>TRBJ2-5|TRBV7-2|14
ASSPTGGVIGKTQY
>TRBJ2-7|TRBV7-6|12
ASSSGVPPYEQY
>TRBJ2-1|TRBV11-1|14
ASSSRAGASYNEQF
>TRBJ2-3|TRBV9|15
ASSPERAGTLADTQY
>TRBJ1-1|TRBV10-1|12
ASSSGFMNTEAF
>TRBJ2-7|TRBV28|12
ASSLQGSSYEQY
>TRBJ2-1|TRBV2|14
ASRHQTGTAYNEQF
>TRBJ1-1|TRBV7-2|13
ASSLDALRNTEAF
>TRBJ2-1|TRBV2|12
ASSSGGAYNEQF
>TRBJ2-1|TRBV13|13
ASRPGGEGRHEQF
>TRBJ1-6|TRBV19|11
ASRTGGNSPLH
>TRBJ2-7|TRBV27|10
ASIEDGGEQY
>TRBJ1-5|TRBV18|12
ASSPGQGAQPQH
>TRBJ1-6|TRBV11-2|13
ASSPPPRGYSPLH
>TRBJ1-3|TRBV28|10
ASSLPRNTIY
>TRBJ2-5|TRBV7-3|11
ASSRARGETQY
>TRBJ2-7|TRBV9|14
ASSPRQGATTYEQY
>TRBJ1-2|TRBV6-5|12
ASSYGPGGSGYT
>TRBJ2-4|TRBV28|11
ASSPTGTVIQY
>TRBJ2-6|TRBV27|12
ASSSTSGANVLT
>TRBJ2-5|TRBV30|12
AWGLAGYQETQY
>TRBJ1-4|TRBV2|12
ASRARGTNEKLF
>TRBJ1-3|TRBV7-2|13
ASSTRQGIGNTIY
>TRBJ1-2|TRBV28|8
ASKELGYT
>TRBJ2-1|TRBV18|14
ASSLTRDRGPRGQF
>TRBJ1-1|TRBV9|11
ASSVAFGREAF
>TRBJ2-1|TRBV7-6|12
ASSLARHYNEQF
>TRBJ1-1|TRBV2|11
ATSWDRDTEAF
>TRBJ2-3|TRBV2|13
ASSERRASTDTQY
>TRBJ1-2|TRBV7-9|13
ATSLDPTGLYGYT
>TRBJ2-6|TRBV30|12
AWKGGSGANVLT
>TRBJ2-6|TRBV4-1|15
ASSQEWWGDGANVLT
>TRBJ2-7|TRBV5-6|16
ASSPGLAGKGEFYEQY
>TRBJ2-7|TRBV10-3|13
AISDRVTGGSEQY